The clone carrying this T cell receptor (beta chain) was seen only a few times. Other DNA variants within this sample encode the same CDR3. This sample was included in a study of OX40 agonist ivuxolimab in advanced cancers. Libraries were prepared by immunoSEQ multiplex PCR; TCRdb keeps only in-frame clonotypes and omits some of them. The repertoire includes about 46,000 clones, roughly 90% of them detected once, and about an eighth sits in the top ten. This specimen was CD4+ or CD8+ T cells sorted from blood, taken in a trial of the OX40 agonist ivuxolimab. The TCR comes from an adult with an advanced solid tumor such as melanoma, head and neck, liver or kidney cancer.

The CDR3 DNA is TGTGCCAGCGGGGGTCGGGGGGCTAGCACAGATACGCAGTATTTT. Protein product: CASGGRGASTDTQYF. The chain recombines TRBV13 with TRBJ2-3; tentative D call: TRBD2 (7 bases). Germline-derived CDR1 and CDR2 are PRHDT and FYEKMQ (reference sequence). The CDR3 contains 15 residues. The ends were cut back, 8 bases at V and 0 bases at J, with 15 bases in the middle. Looking up the rest from reference TRBV13 and TRBJ2-3 gives the full variable domain: AAGVIQSPRHLIKEKRETATLKCYPIPRHDTVYWYQQGPGQDPQFLISFYEKMQSDKGSIPDRFSAQQFSDYHSELNMSSLELGDSALYFCASGGRGASTDTQYFGPGTRLTVL.